This T cell receptor beta chain originates from a study of neoadjuvant anti-PD-1 for oral cavity cancer. At the level of the study: Patients without progression got a fourth dose around day 43. Study-wide findings and caveats: Non-responders to neoadjuvant nivolumab had significantly more clonal PBMC T cells than responders.

Turning to this clone: Its target is not known.

Time point in this sample: after neoadjuvant nivolumab, at surgical resection. The patients had HPV-negative, locally advanced oral cavity squamous cell carcinoma. No culture or expansion preceded analysis of these blood cells. Here immunoSEQ multiplex PCR was the method, and the copy in TCRdb shows in-frame clones only, minus some. The sample holds some 33,000 clones; more than 65% are singletons and the top ten take 3.4%. This clonotype was sampled from a person aged 35 to 85 with oral cavity squamous cell carcinoma. The input for sequencing was PBMCs, taken after nivolumab (anti-PD-1) treatment.

CDR3 in amino acids: CASSLLALSSSNYGYTF. CDR3 bases: TGTGCCAGCAGCTTATTAGCGTTGAGCTCGAGTAACTATGGCTACACCTTC. This chain uses TRBV7-2 with TRBJ1-2; no firm D call. Germline-derived CDR1 and CDR2 are SGHTA and FQGNSA. The CDR3 runs to 17 residues. V lost 2 bases and J 1 base, leaving 17 bases between the germline ends.